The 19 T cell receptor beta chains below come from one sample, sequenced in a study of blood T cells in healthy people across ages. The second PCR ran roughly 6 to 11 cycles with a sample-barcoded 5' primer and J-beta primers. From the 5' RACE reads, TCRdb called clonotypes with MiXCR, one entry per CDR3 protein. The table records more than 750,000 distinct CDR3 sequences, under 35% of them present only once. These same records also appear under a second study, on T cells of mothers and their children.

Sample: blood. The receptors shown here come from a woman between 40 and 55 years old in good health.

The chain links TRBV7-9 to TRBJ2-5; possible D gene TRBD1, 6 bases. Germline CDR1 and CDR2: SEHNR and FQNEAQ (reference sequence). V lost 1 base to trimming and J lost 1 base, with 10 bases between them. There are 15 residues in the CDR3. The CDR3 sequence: CASSLGWDTQETQYF. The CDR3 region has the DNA TGTGCCAGCAGCTTAGGATGGGACACCCAAGAGACCCAGTACTTC.

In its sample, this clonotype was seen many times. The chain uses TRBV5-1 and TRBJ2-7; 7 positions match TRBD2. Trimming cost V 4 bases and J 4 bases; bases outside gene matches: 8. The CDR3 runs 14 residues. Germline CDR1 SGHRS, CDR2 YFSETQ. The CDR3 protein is CASSPSGGRYEQYF. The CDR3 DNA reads TGCGCCAGCAGCCCGTCGGGGGGTAGGTACGAGCAGTACTTC. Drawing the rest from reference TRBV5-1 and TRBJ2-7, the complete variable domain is KAGVTQTPRYLIKTRGQQVTLSCSPISGHRSVSWYQQTPGQGLQFLFEYFSETQRNKGNFPGRFSGRQFSNSRSEMNVSTLELGDSALYLCASSPSGGRYEQYFGPGTRLTVT.

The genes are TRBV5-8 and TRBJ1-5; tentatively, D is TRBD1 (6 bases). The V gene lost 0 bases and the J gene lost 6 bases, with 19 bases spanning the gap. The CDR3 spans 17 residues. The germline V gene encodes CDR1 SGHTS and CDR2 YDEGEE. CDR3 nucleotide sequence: TGTGCCAGCAGCTTGGCCTCAAAGGGGGTGATTCTTCAGCCCCAGCATTTT. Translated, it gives CASSLASKGVILQPQHF.

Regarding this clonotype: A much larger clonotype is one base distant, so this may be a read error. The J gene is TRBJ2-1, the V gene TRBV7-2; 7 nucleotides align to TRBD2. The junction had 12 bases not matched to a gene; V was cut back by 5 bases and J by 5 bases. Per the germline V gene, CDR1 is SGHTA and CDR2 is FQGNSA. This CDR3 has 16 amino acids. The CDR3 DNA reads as TGTGCCAGCAGCCCTAGACTAGCTCTGGCCCACAATGAGCAGTTCTTC. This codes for CASSPRLALAHNEQFF.

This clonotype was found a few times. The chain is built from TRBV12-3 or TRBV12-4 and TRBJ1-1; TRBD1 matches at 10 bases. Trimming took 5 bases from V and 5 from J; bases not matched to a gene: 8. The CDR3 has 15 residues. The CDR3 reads CASSGTGVWRTEAFF. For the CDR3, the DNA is TGTGCCAGCAGTGGGACAGGGGTATGGAGAACTGAAGCTTTCTTT.

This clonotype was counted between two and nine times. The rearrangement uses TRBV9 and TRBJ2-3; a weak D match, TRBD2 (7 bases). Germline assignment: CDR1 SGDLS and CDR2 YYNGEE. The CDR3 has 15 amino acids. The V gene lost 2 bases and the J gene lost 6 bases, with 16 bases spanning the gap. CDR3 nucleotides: TGTGCCAGCAGCGTTGAACGCGGGGGCGGGGATACGCAGTATTTT. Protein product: CASSVERGGGDTQYF.

The DNA of the CDR3 is TGTGCCAGCAGCTTATCCTCAGGCGGGGGGCGAAAGGACAATGAGCAGTACTTC. It is translated as CASSLSSGGGRKDNEQYF. The chain combines TRBV7-2 with TRBJ2-5; 8 bases align to TRBD2. With V trimmed by 2 bases and J by 11 bases, 22 bases remained unmatched. The CDR3 extends over 18 amino acids. The V gene's germline CDR1 is SGHTA and CDR2 FQGNSA. The complete variable domain, with remaining parts taken from reference TRBV7-2 and TRBJ2-5, reads GAGVSQSPSNKVTEKGKDVELRCDPISGHTALYWYRQSLGQGLEFLIYFQGNSAPDKSGLPSDRFSAERTGGSVSTLTIQRTQQEDSAVYLCASSLSSGGGRKDNEQYFGPGTRLLVL.

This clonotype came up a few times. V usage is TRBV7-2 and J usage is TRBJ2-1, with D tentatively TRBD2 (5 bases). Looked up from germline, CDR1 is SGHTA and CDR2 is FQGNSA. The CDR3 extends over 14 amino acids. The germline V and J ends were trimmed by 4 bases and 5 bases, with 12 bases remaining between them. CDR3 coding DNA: TGTGCCAGCAGCTCAGGACTTACGAACAATGAGCAGTTCTTC. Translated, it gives CASSSGLTNNEQFF.

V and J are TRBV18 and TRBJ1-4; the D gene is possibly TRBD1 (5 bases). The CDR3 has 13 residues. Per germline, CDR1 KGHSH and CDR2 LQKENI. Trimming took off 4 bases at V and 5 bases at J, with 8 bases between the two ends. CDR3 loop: CASSQQDNEKLFF. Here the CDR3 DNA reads TGTGCCAGCTCACAACAGGACAATGAAAAACTGTTTTTT.

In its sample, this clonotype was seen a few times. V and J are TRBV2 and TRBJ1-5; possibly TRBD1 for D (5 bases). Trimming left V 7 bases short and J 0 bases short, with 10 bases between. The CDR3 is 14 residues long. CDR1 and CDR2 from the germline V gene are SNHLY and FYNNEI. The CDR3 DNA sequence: TGTGCCAGCAACGAGAGGGGTAGCAATCAGCCCCAGCATTTT. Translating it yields CASNERGSNQPQHF.

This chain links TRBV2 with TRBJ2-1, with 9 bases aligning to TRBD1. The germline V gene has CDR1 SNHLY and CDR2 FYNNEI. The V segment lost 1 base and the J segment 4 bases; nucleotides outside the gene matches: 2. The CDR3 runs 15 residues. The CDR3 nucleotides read TGTGCCAGCAGTGAAGGGGACAGGGAATACAATGAGCAGTTCTTC. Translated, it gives CASSEGDREYNEQFF.

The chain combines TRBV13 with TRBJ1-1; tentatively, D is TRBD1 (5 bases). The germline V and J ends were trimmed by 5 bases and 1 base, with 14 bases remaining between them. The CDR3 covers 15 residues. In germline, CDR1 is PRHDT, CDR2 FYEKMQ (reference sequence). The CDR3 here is CASSLPNGGNTEAFF. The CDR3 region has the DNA TGTGCCAGCAGCCTTCCGAACGGGGGGAACACTGAAGCTTTCTTT.

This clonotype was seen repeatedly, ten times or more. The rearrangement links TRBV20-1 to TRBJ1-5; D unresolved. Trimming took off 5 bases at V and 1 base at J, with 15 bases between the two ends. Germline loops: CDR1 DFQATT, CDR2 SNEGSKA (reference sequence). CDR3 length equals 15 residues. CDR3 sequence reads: CSAPEGSRSNQPQHF. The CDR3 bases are TGCAGTGCTCCGGAGGGCAGTCGAAGCAATCAGCCCCAGCATTTT.

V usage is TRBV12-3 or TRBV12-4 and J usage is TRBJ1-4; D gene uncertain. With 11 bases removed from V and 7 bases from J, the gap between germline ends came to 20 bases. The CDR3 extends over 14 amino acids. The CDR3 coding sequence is TGTGCCGGCATGACCGGAAGGCGGGGTGAAAAACTGTTTTTT. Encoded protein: CAGMTGRRGEKLFF.

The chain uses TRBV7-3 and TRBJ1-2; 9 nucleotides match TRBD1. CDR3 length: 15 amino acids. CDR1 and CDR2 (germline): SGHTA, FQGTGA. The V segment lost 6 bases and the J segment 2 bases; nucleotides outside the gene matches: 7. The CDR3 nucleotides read TGTGCCAGCAGGCCGACAGGGGGGTTAAACTATGGCTACACCTTC. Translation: CASRPTGGLNYGYTF.

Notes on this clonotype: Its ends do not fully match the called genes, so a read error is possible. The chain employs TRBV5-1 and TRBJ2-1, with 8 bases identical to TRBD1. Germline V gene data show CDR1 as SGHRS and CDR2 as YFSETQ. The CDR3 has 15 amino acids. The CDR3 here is CASSSGQDSHNEQFF. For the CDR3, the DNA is TGCGCCAGCAGCTCGGGACAGGACTCCCACAATGAGCAGTTCTTC.

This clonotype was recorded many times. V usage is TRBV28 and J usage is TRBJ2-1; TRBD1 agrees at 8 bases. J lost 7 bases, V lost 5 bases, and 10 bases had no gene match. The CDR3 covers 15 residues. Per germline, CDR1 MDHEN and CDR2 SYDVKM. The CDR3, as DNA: TGTGCCAGCAGTCCAACCTCCGACAGGGGAAATGAGCAGTTCTTC. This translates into CASSPTSDRGNEQFF.

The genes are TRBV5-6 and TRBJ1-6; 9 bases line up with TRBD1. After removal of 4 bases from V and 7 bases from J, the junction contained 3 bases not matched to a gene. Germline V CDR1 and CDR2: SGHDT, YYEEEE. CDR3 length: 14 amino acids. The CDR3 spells CASSRTGVNSPLHF. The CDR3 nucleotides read TGTGCCAGCAGCCGGACAGGGGTGAATTCACCCCTCCACTTT.

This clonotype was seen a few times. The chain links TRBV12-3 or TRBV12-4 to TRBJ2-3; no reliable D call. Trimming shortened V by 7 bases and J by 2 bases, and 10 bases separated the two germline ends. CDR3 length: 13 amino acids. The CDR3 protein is CASTTSNTDTQYF. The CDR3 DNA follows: TGTGCCAGCACCACGTCGAACACAGATACGCAGTATTTT.